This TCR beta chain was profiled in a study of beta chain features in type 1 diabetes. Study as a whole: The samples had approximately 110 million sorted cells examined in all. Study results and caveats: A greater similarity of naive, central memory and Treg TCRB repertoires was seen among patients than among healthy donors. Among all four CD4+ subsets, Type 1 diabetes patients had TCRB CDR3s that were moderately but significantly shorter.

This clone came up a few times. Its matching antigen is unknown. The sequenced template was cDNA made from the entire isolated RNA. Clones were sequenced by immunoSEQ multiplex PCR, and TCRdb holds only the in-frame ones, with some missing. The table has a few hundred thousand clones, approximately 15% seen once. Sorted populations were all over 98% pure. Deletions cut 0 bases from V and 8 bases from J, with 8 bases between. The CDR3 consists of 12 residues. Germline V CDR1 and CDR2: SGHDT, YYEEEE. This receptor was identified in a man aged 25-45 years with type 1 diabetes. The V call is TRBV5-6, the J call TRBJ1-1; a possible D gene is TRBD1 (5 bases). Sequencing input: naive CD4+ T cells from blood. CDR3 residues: CASSLAHREAFF. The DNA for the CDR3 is TGTGCCAGCAGCTTGGCCCACAGGGAAGCTTTCTTT.